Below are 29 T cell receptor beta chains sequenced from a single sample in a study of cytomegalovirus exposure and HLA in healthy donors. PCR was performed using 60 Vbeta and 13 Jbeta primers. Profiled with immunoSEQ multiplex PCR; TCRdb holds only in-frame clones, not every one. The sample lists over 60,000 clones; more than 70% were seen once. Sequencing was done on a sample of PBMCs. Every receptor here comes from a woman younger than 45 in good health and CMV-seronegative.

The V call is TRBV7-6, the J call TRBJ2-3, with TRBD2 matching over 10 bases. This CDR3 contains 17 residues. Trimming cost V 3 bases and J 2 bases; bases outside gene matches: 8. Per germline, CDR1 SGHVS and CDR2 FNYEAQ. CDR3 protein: CASSFFLAGGNTDTQYF. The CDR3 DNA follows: TGTGCCAGCAGCTTCTTTTTAGCGGGAGGAAACACAGATACGCAGTATTTT. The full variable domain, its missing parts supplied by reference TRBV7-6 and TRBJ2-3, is GAGVSQSPRYKVTKRGQDVALRCDPISGHVSLYWYRQALGQGPEFLTYFNYEAQQDKSGLPNDRFSAERPEGSISTLTIQRTEQRDSAMYRCASSFFLAGGNTDTQYFGPGTRLTVL.

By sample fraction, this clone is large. The CDR3 loop is CASSPQGFEKLFF. CDR3 coding DNA: TGTGCCAGCAGTCCACAGGGTTTTGAAAAACTGTTTTTT. The chain employs TRBV28 and TRBJ1-4, with a possible D match to TRBD1 (6 bases). From germline, CDR1 is MDHEN and CDR2 SYDVKM. The ends were cut back, 5 bases at V and 7 bases at J, with 11 bases in the middle. This CDR3 region has 13 residues. Supplemented by reference TRBV28 and TRBJ1-4, the full variable domain reads DVKVTQSSRYLVKRTGEKVFLECVQDMDHENMFWYRQDPGLGLRLIYFSYDVKMKEKGDIPEGYSVSREKKERFSLILESASTNQTSMYLCASSPQGFEKLFFGSGTQLSVL.

The CDR3 spells CASSQEAGLSYEQYF. The CDR3 nucleotides are TGTGCCAGCAGCCAAGAAGCGGGTCTCTCCTACGAGCAGTACTTC. The rearrangement links TRBV14 to TRBJ2-7, with D possibly matching TRBD2 (6 bases). Germline loops: CDR1 SGHDN, CDR2 FVKESK. V lost 0 bases and J lost 0, with 9 bases in between. The CDR3 runs to 15 residues.

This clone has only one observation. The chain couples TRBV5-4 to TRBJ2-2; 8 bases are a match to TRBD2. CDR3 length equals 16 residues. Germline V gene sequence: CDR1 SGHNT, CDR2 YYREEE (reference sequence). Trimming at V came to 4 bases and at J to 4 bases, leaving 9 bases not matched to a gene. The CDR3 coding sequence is TGTGCCAGCAGCCTAGCGGGCGGGCCCTCCACCGGGGAGCTGTTTTTT. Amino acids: CASSLAGGPSTGELFF.

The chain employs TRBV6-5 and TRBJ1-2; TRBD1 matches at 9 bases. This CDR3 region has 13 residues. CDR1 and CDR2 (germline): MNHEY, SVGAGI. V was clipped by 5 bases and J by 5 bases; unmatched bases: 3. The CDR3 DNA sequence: TGTGCCAGCAGTCCCGGGACAGGGTATGGCTACACCTTC. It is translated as CASSPGTGYGYTF.

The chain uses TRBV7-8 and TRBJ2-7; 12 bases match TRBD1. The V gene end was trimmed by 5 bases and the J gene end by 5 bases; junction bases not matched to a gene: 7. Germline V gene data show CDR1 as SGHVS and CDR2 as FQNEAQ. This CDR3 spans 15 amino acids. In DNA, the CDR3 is TGTGCCAGCAGCCGATCGGGACAGGGGGCTGACGAGCAGTACTTC. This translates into CASSRSGQGADEQYF.

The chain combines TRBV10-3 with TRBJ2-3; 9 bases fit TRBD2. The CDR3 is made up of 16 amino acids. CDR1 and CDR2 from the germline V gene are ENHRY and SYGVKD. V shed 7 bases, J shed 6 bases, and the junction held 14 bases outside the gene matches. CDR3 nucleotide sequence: TGTGCCATCACTCAACTCCATAGCGGGAGATACGATACGCAGTATTTT. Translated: CAITQLHSGRYDTQYF.

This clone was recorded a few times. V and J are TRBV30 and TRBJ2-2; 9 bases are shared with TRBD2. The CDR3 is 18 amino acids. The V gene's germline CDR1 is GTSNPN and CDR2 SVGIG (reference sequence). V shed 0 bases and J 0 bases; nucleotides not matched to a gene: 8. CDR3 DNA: TGTGCCTGGAGTGTACGACCTAGCGGGGTTCCGAACACCGGGGAGCTGTTTTTT. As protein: CAWSVRPSGVPNTGELFF.

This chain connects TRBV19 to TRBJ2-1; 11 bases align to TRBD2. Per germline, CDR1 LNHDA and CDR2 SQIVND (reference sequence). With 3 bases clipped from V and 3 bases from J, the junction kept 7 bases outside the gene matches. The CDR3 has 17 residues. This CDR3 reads CASSMGTSGLSYNEQFF. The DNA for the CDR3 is TGTGCCAGTAGTATGGGGACTAGCGGACTAAGCTACAATGAGCAGTTCTTC. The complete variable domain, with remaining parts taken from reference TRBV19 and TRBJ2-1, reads DGGITQSPKYLFRKEGQNVTLSCEQNLNHDAMYWYRQDPGQGLRLIYYSQIVNDFQKGDIAEGYSVSREKKESFPLTVTSAQKNPTAFYLCASSMGTSGLSYNEQFFGPGTRLTVL.

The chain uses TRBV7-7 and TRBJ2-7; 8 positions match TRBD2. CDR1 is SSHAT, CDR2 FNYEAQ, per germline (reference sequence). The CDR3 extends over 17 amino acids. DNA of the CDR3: TGTGCTAGCAGCTTAGTTCAGAGCGGGAGACGATGCTGCGAGCAGTACGTC. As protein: CASSLVQSGRRCCEQYV.

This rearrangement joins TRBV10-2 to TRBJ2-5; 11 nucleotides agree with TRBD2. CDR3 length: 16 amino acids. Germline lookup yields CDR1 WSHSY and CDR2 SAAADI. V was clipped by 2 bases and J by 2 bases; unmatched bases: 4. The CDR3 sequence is CASSEGLAGGQETQYF. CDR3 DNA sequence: TGCGCCAGCAGTGAGGGATTAGCGGGAGGGCAAGAGACCCAGTACTTC.

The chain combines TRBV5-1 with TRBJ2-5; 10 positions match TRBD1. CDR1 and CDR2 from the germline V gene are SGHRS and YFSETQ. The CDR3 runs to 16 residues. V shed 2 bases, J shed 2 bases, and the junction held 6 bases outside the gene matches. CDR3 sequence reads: CASSLLGQGGQETQYF. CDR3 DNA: TGCGCCAGCAGCTTACTCGGACAGGGGGGACAAGAGACCCAGTACTTC.

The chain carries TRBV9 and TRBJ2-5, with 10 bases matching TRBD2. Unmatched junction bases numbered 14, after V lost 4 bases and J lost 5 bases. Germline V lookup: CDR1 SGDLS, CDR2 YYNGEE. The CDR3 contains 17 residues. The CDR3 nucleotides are TGTGCCAGCAGCCCGGGACTAGCGACCAACTGGGGGGAGACCCAGTACTTC. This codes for CASSPGLATNWGETQYF. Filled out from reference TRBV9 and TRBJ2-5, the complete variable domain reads DSGVTQTPKHLITATGQRVTLRCSPRSGDLSVYWYQQSLDQGLQFLIQYYNGEERAKGNILERFSAQQFPDLHSELNLSSLELGDSALYFCASSPGLATNWGETQYFGPGTRLLVL.

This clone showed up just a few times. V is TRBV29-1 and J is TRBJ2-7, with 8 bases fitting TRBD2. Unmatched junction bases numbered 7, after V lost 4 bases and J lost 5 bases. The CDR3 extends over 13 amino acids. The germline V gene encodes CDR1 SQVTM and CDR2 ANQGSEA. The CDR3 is CSVGAGGANEQYV. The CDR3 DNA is TGCAGCGTTGGGGCCGGGGGGGCCAACGAGCAGTACGTC.

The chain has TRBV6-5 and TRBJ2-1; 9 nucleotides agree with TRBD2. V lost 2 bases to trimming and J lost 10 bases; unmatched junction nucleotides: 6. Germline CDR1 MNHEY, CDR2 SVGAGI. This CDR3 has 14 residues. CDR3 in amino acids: CASSYGLAGREQFF. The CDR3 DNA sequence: TGTGCCAGCAGTTACGGGCTAGCGGGGCGCGAGCAGTTCTTC.

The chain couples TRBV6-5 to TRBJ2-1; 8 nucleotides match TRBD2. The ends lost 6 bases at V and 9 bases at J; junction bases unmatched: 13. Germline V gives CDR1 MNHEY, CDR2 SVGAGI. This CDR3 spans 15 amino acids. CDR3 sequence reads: CASRYTELAGIEQFF. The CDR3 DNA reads TGTGCCAGCAGGTATACGGAGCTAGCGGGTATTGAGCAGTTCTTC.

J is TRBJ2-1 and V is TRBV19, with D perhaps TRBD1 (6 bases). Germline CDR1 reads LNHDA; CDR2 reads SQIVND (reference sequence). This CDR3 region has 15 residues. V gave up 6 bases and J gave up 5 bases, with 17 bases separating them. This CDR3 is CASSPDGTPDNEQFF. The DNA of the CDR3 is TGTGCCAGTAGCCCAGACGGGACACCTGACAATGAGCAGTTCTTC.

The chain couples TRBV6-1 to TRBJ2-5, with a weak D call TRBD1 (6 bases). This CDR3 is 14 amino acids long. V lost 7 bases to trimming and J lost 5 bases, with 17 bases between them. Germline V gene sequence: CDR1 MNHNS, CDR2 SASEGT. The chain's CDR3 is CASTLVRGRETQYF. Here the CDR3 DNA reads TGTGCCAGCACCCTGGTCAGGGGAAGGGAGACCCAGTACTTC.

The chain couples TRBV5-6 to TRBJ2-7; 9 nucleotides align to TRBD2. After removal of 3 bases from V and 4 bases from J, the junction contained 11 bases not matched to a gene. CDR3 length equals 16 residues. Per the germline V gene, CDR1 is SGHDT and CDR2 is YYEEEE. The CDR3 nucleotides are TGTGCCAGCAGCTCCCTAGCGGCGGGAGGGTTTTACGAGCAGTACTTC. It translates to CASSSLAAGGFYEQYF.

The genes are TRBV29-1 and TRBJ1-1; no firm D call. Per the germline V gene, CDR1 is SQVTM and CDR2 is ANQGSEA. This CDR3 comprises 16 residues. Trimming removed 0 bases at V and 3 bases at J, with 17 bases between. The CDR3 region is CSVEDRGGQMHTEAFF. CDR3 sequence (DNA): TGCAGCGTTGAAGATAGAGGCGGTCAGATGCACACTGAAGCTTTCTTT.

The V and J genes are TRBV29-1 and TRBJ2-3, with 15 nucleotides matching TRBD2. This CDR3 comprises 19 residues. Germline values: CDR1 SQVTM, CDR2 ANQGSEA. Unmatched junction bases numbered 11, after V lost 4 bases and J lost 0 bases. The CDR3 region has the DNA TGCAGCGTTGGCAGGACTAGCGGGAGGGCCCTTCAGAGCACAGATACGCAGTATTTT. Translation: CSVGRTSGRALQSTDTQYF.

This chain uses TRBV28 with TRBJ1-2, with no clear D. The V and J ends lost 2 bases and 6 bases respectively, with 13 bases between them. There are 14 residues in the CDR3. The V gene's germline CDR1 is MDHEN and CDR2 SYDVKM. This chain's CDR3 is CASSLDGQANGYTF. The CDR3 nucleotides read TGTGCCAGCAGTTTAGATGGGCAGGCCAATGGCTACACCTTC.

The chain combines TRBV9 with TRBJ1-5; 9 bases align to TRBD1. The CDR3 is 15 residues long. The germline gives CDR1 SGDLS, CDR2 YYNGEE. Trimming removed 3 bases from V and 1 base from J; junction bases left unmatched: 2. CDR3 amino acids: CASSAGQGSNQPQHF. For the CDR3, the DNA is TGTGCCAGCAGCGCCGGACAGGGGAGCAATCAGCCCCAGCATTTT.

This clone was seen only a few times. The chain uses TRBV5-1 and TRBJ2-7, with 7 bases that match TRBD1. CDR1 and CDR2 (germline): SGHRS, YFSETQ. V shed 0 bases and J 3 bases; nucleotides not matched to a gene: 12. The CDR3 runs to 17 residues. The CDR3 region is CASSLAEDRRSLYEQYF. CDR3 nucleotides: TGCGCCAGCAGCTTGGCGGAGGACAGGCGTTCCCTCTACGAGCAGTACTTC.

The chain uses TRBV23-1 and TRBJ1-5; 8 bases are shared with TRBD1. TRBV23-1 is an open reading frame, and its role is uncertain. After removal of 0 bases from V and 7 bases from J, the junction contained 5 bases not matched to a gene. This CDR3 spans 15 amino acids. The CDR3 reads CASSQSDRVRQPQHF. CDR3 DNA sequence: TGCGCCAGCAGTCAATCGGACAGGGTCAGACAGCCCCAGCATTTT.

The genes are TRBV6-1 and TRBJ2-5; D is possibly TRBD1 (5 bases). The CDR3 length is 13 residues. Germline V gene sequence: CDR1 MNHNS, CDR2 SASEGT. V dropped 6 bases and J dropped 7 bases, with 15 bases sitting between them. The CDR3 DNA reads TGTGCCAGCAGGGACATGGGCCTTGGGACCCAGTACTTC. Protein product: CASRDMGLGTQYF.

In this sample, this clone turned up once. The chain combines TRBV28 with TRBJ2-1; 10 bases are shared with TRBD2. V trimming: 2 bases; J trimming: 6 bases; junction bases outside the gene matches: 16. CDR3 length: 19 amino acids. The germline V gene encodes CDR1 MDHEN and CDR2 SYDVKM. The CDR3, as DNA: TGTGCCAGCAGTTTACTATGGGTTTCTTCTAGCGGGAGTTTCAATGAGCAGTTCTTC. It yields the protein CASSLLWVSSSGSFNEQFF.

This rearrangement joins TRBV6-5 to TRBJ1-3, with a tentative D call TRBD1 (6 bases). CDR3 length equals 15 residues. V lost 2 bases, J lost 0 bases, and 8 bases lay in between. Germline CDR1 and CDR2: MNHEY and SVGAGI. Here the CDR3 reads CASSYRGSSGNTIYF. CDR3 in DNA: TGTGCCAGCAGTTACAGGGGGAGCTCTGGAAACACCATATATTTT.

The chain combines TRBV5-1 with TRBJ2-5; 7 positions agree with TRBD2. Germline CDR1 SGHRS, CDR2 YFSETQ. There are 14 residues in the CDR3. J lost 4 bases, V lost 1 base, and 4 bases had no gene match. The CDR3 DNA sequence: TGCGCCAGCAGCTTGTCGACTAGCACAGAGACCCAGTACTTC. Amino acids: CASSLSTSTETQYF.